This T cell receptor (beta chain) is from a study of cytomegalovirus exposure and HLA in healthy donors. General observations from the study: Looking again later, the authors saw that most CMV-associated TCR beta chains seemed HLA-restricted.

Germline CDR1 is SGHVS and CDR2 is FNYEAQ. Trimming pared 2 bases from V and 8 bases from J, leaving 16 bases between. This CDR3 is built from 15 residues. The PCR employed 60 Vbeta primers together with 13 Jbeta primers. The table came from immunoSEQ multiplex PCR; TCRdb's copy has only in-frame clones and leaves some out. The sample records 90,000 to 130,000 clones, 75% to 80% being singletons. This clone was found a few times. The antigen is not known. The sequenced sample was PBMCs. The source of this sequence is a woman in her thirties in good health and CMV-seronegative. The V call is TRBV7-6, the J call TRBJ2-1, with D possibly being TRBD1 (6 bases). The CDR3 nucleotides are TGTGCCAGCAGCTTATCAGGGGCCGAGGGGGATGAGCAGTTCTTC. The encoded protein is CASSLSGAEGDEQFF.